This record looks at one T cell receptor (beta chain) sequence and its context. The CDR3 is 14 amino acids. The germline V gene encodes CDR1 SNHLY and CDR2 FYNNEI. The V end lost 6 bases, the J end lost 6 bases, and 14 bases lay between the germline ends. This sample is drawn from a study of blood T cell repertoires in COVID-19. Original data processing: By means of reference gene primer amplification, nucleated cell counts were estimated. Produced via immunoSEQ multiplex PCR; TCRdb's table is partial and in-frame only. Clone size and V and J calls were adopted from that table, with D and trimming inferred from the DNA. This sample has about 180,000 clones, with 70% to 80% found just once.

The chain recombines TRBV2 with TRBJ1-4; D is uncertain. The sequencing sample was made of PBMCs or T cells enriched from blood (not recorded which). The TCR comes from a man in his 60s who had been exposed to COVID-19. CDR3 sequence reads: CASRPGWVDEKLFF. CDR3 DNA: TGTGCCAGCAGACCCGGGTGGGTAGATGAAAAACTGTTTTTT.